These 18 T cell receptor beta chains originate from one sample sequenced in a study of shared clonotypes between healthy human individuals. Assay: immunoSEQ multiplex PCR; the TCRdb copy retains only in-frame clones and omits some. The profile shows a few million clones, 92% of them singletons. The specimen sequenced was naive CD4+ T cells from PBMCs. This sample's subset: CD45RA+ positively selected. These receptor sequences come from a man in his late teens or twenties in good health. Some clones in this sample may be carry-over from other donors' samples.

J is TRBJ2-2 and V is TRBV5-1; no reliable D call. V was pared by 0 bases and J by 1 base, with 7 bases between. The germline CDR1 and CDR2 sequences are SGHRS and YFSETQ. The CDR3 has 15 amino acids. CDR3 amino acids: CASSLDGLNTGELFF. For the CDR3, the DNA is TGCGCCAGCAGCTTGGATGGTCTGAACACCGGGGAGCTGTTTTTT.

The J gene is TRBJ2-5, the V gene TRBV5-1, with D maybe TRBD2 (6 bases). In germline, CDR1 is SGHRS, CDR2 YFSETQ. Trimming cost V 0 bases and J 5 bases, with 14 bases left between them. The CDR3 is 15 residues long. The CDR3 here is CASSLDPTGVETQYF. DNA of the CDR3: TGCGCCAGCAGCTTGGATCCAACGGGGGTGGAGACCCAGTACTTC. Looking up the rest from reference TRBV5-1 and TRBJ2-5 gives the full variable domain: KAGVTQTPRYLIKTRGQQVTLSCSPISGHRSVSWYQQTPGQGLQFLFEYFSETQRNKGNFPGRFSGRQFSNSRSEMNVSTLELGDSALYLCASSLDPTGVETQYFGPGTRLLVL.

The chain joins TRBV10-3 to TRBJ1-2; 10 nucleotides line up with TRBD1. Trimming removed 6 bases from V and 4 bases from J; junction bases left unmatched: 17. There are 18 residues in the CDR3. Germline V gene data show CDR1 as ENHRY and CDR2 as SYGVKD. The CDR3 sequence: CAIRARSRDRGPFYGYTF. In nucleotides, the CDR3 is TGTGCCATCAGAGCCCGCTCCCGGGACAGGGGTCCTTTCTATGGCTACACCTTC.

The rearrangement uses TRBV6-5 and TRBJ2-5; D unresolved. The CDR3 loop spans 14 amino acids. Germline CDR1 reads MNHEY; CDR2 reads SVGAGI. Trimming shortened V by 4 bases and J by 1 base, and 10 bases separated the two germline ends. The CDR3 spells CASSWYQSQETQYF. The CDR3 bases are TGTGCCAGCAGTTGGTACCAGTCCCAAGAGACCCAGTACTTC.

As DNA, the CDR3 is TGTGCCAGTAGGACAGGGGATAGGATACACAATGAGCAGTTCTTC. It specifies CASRTGDRIHNEQFF. The gene calls are TRBV19 and TRBJ2-1; 8 nucleotides agree with TRBD1. This CDR3 is built from 15 residues. V lost 6 bases, J lost 5 bases, and 9 bases stayed unmatched. CDR1 is LNHDA and CDR2 is SQIVND in the germline V gene (reference sequence).

This clone was counted only a few times. The V and J genes are TRBV5-1 and TRBJ2-2, with 7 bases that match TRBD1. Trimming removed 3 bases from V and 6 bases from J; junction bases left unmatched: 2. CDR1 and CDR2 (germline): SGHRS, YFSETQ. The CDR3 sequence is 13 residues long. The DNA of the CDR3 is TGCGCCAGCAGCTCCGGACAGGCCGGGGAGCTGTTTTTT. This gives the protein CASSSGQAGELFF.

The chain employs TRBV9 and TRBJ2-7, with D perhaps being TRBD1 or TRBD2 (7 bases each). V lost 0 bases and J lost 7, with 17 bases in between. CDR1 SGDLS and CDR2 YYNGEE come from the germline V gene. This CDR3 has 15 amino acids. CDR3 DNA sequence: TGTGCCAGCAGCGTAGGGGCGCAGGGGGGAGGGGAGCAGTACTTC. Its protein product is CASSVGAQGGGEQYF.

V gene TRBV7-3 combines with J gene TRBJ1-1; 12 positions agree with TRBD1. Looked up from germline, CDR1 is SGHTA and CDR2 is FQGTGA. V shed 0 bases and J 5 bases; nucleotides not matched to a gene: 1. This CDR3 spans 15 amino acids. Written as DNA, the CDR3 is TGTGCCAGCAGCTTAACGGGACAGGGGGCTACTGAAGCTTTCTTT. Its translation is CASSLTGQGATEAFF.

The chain is built from TRBV27 and TRBJ2-5; the D is unclear. The germline V gene has CDR1 MNHEY and CDR2 SMNVEV (reference sequence). This CDR3 has 12 residues. V was clipped by 6 bases and J by 5 bases, with 10 bases between them. The CDR3 nucleotides are TGTGCCAGCAGAACCCCGGGCGAGACCCAGTACTTC. Protein product: CASRTPGETQYF.

Remarks on this clone: Other DNA sequences in the sample encode the same CDR3. The rearrangement links TRBV6-5 to TRBJ2-7; TRBD1 matches at 10 bases. Germline values: CDR1 MNHEY, CDR2 SVGAGI. After removal of 2 bases from V and 1 base from J, the junction contained 2 bases not matched to a gene. The CDR3 contains 15 residues. The CDR3 DNA follows: TGTGCCAGCAGTTACGGGACAGGGGCTTCCTACGAGCAGTACTTC. It is translated as CASSYGTGASYEQYF.

The chain uses TRBV12-2 and TRBJ2-7; the table's D gene call, TRBD2, was not cross checked with the DNA. TRBV12-2 is a listed pseudogene. The CDR3 extends over 18 amino acids. CDR3 sequence: CASRPLGTSGSPGYEQYF. DNA for the CDR3: TGTGCAAGTCGCCCCCTTGGGACTAGCGGGAGCCCCGGCTACGAGCAGTACTTC.

The chain uses TRBV11-2 and TRBJ2-5; D may be TRBD1 (5 bases). This CDR3 is 15 amino acids long. The V gene lost 1 base and the J gene lost 5 bases, with 14 bases spanning the gap. Germline loops: CDR1 SGHAT, CDR2 FQNNGV. The CDR3 sequence is CASSLVGALGETQYF. The CDR3 bases are TGTGCCAGCAGCTTAGTTGGGGCTCTGGGGGAGACCCAGTACTTC.

The J gene is TRBJ2-3, the V gene TRBV20-1; D not resolved. The CDR3 runs to 11 residues. Germline V lookup: CDR1 DFQATT, CDR2 SNEGSKA (reference sequence). The V gene lost 6 bases and the J gene lost 5 bases, with 9 bases spanning the gap. This chain's CDR3 is CSAIPVDTQYF. The CDR3, as DNA: TGCAGTGCGATCCCGGTAGATACGCAGTATTTT.

J is TRBJ2-1 and V is TRBV19, with TRBD2 identical over 8 bases. CDR1 LNHDA and CDR2 SQIVND come from the germline V gene (reference sequence). The V segment lost 5 bases and the J segment 8 bases; nucleotides outside the gene matches: 8. The CDR3 is made up of 14 amino acids. This chain's CDR3 is CASSGQRETDEQFF. As DNA, the CDR3 is TGTGCCAGTAGTGGACAGCGGGAGACCGATGAGCAGTTCTTC.

This chain links TRBV5-1 with TRBJ1-3, with D hard to call. The CDR3 covers 14 residues. Germline V gene data show CDR1 as SGHRS and CDR2 as YFSETQ. V was shortened by 1 base and J by 3 bases, with 8 bases between the two germline ends. DNA for the CDR3: TGCGCCAGCAGCTTGTTGGAGAGTGGAAACACCATATATTTT. It codes for CASSLLESGNTIYF.

The chain has TRBV30 and TRBJ2-7; D may correspond to TRBD1 or TRBD2 (5 bases each). The ends were cut back, 3 bases at V and 5 bases at J, with 20 bases in the middle. The CDR3 has 15 residues. CDR1 and CDR2 from the germline V gene are GTSNPN and SVGIG (reference sequence). CDR3 DNA: TGTGCCTGGAGCGGGGACCCCAGGGTTCTGAACGAGCAGTACTTC. Its translation is CAWSGDPRVLNEQYF.

V gene TRBV19 combines with J gene TRBJ1-1; D is unresolved. CDR1 and CDR2 from the germline V gene are LNHDA and SQIVND (reference sequence). V was cut by 2 bases and J by 8 bases, with 6 bases left in between. This CDR3 is built from 11 residues. The CDR3 coding sequence is TGTGCCAGTAGTATATGGCAGGAAGCTTTCTTT. Amino acids: CASSIWQEAFF.

The V gene is TRBV5-1, the J gene TRBJ2-7; D perhaps matches TRBD1 (5 bases). With 0 bases removed from V and 4 bases from J, the gap between germline ends came to 14 bases. The CDR3 spans 15 residues. Germline-derived CDR1 and CDR2 are SGHRS and YFSETQ. DNA for the CDR3: TGCGCCAGCAGCTTGGAAGCAGGGAAAACTTACGAGCAGTACTTC. Its translation is CASSLEAGKTYEQYF.